This entry lists 17 T cell receptor beta chains sequenced from one sample in a study of cytomegalovirus exposure and HLA in healthy donors. Primers included in the PCR were 60 Vbeta and 13 Jbeta primers. Sequenced by immunoSEQ multiplex PCR; TCRdb stores in-frame clones only, minus some. The sample yields about 130,000 clones, approximately 79% seen once. The sequencing sample was made of PBMCs. Receptors were obtained from a man aged 35 to 55 in good health and CMV-seropositive.

The V gene is TRBV29-1, the J gene TRBJ2-7, with D perhaps TRBD2 (5 bases). CDR1 and CDR2 (germline): SQVTM, ANQGSEA. V gave up 4 bases and J gave up 7 bases, with 14 bases separating them. The length of the CDR3 is 12 residues. The CDR3 reads CSVVPGSGEQYF. In DNA form, the CDR3 reads TGCAGCGTTGTGCCGGGGTCGGGGGAGCAGTACTTC.

The gene calls are TRBV7-2 and TRBJ2-1; the D gene is possibly TRBD2 (5 bases). V lost 10 bases and J 12 bases, leaving 25 bases between the germline ends. Germline V gene data show CDR1 as SGHTA and CDR2 as FQGNSA. CDR3 length: 14 amino acids. The CDR3 here is CANKYEGTGRAQFF. The CDR3 nucleotides read TGTGCCAACAAATATGAGGGAACCGGAAGGGCGCAGTTCTTC.

This rearrangement joins TRBV5-1 to TRBJ2-2, with TRBD1 matching over 9 bases. This CDR3 has 13 residues. Germline V lookup: CDR1 SGHRS, CDR2 YFSETQ. V lost 4 bases and J lost 7; bases outside the gene matches: 2. CDR3: CASSGQGIGELFF. The DNA for the CDR3 is TGCGCCAGCAGCGGACAGGGGATCGGGGAGCTGTTTTTT.

This clone was seen more than once but under ten times. V gene TRBV6-4 combines with J gene TRBJ1-1; 9 nucleotides line up with TRBD1. Looked up from germline, CDR1 is MRHNA and CDR2 is SNTAGT. J lost 10 bases, V lost 7 bases, and 10 bases had no gene match. This CDR3 has 13 amino acids. DNA of the CDR3: TGTGCCAGCACTAAGGACAGGGGAGGAATAGCTTTCTTT. It translates to CASTKDRGGIAFF.

This chain links TRBV29-1 with TRBJ2-7; no reliable D call. Deletions cut 4 bases from V and 2 bases from J, with 12 bases between. The CDR3 covers 13 residues. CDR1 is SQVTM and CDR2 is ANQGSEA in the germline V gene. CDR3 DNA sequence: TGCAGCGTTGGGTTAGGAGTAACCTACGAGCAGTACTTC. This sequence encodes CSVGLGVTYEQYF.

The CDR3 reads CASSLYTYEQYF. CDR3 in DNA: TGTGCCAGCAGCTTATATACCTACGAGCAGTACTTC. V gene TRBV13 combines with J gene TRBJ2-7; D gene uncertain. V dropped 2 bases and J dropped 2 bases, with 4 bases sitting between them. Germline assignment: CDR1 PRHDT and CDR2 FYEKMQ (reference sequence). This CDR3 is built from 12 residues.

With regard to this clone: Mismatch with germline at one junction end may stem from a read error. The rearrangement joins TRBV9 to TRBJ2-6; D unresolved. CDR3 length equals 16 residues. Germline V gene sequence: CDR1 SGDLS, CDR2 YYNGEE. The CDR3 nucleotides read TGTGCCGGCAGCGTCTCCGAGGTTTTTGGGGCCAACGTCCTGACTTTC. The encoded protein is CAGSVSEVFGANVLTF. The whole variable domain, remainder taken from reference TRBV9 and TRBJ2-6, is DSGVTQTPKHLITATGQRVTLRCSPRSGDLSVYWYQQSLDQGLQFLIQYYNGEERAKGNILERFSAQQFPDLHSELNLSSLELGDSALYFCAGSVSEVFGANVLTFGAGSRLTVL.

V and J are TRBV28 and TRBJ2-5; 15 nucleotides align to TRBD2. V gave up 3 bases and J gave up 4 bases; unmatched junction bases: 12. This CDR3 has 19 residues. CDR1 and CDR2 from the germline V gene are MDHEN and SYDVKM. The CDR3 coding sequence is TGTGCCAGCAGTTTCTCCCGGACTAGCGGGAGGGGGGGCCGAGAGACCCAGTACTTC. Encoded protein: CASSFSRTSGRGGRETQYF.

The chain employs TRBV30 and TRBJ1-2; no clear D gene. V shed 8 bases and J shed 3 bases, with 19 bases lying between them. This CDR3 has 14 amino acids. Germline CDR1 GTSNPN, CDR2 SVGIG (reference sequence). The CDR3 DNA is TGTGCCCTCCACCCAAAGGAGGCTTACTATGGCTACACCTTC. It encodes CALHPKEAYYGYTF.

The chain employs TRBV11-3 and TRBJ2-7, with a weak D call TRBD2 (6 bases). The CDR3 is 12 residues long. CDR1 is SGHNT and CDR2 is YENEEA in the germline V gene. The germline V and J ends were trimmed by 5 bases and 11 bases, with 16 bases remaining between them. CDR3 loop: CASSLYSGVKYF. As DNA, the CDR3 is TGTGCCAGCAGCCTCTACTCGGGAGTAAAGTACTTC.

V usage is TRBV7-7 and J usage is TRBJ2-5; D remains ambiguous. The CDR3 loop spans 15 amino acids. Trimming pared 3 bases from V and 2 bases from J, leaving 13 bases between. CDR1 and CDR2 from the germline V gene are SSHAT and FNYEAQ (reference sequence). CDR3 in DNA: TGTGCCAGCAGCTTTGGTAGTAGCCAACAAGAGACCCAGTACTTC. Translation: CASSFGSSQQETQYF.

The genes are TRBV12-5 and TRBJ2-1; TRBD2 matches 9 bases. Trimming at V came to 7 bases and at J to 4 bases, leaving 8 bases not matched to a gene. Germline lookup yields CDR1 LGHNT and CDR2 FRNRAP. The CDR3 runs to 15 residues. CDR3 sequence reads: CASAYSGSMYNEQFF. The CDR3 DNA reads TGTGCTAGTGCCTATAGCGGGAGTATGTACAATGAGCAGTTCTTC.

This rearrangement joins TRBV19 to TRBJ1-3, with D possibly being TRBD1 (6 bases). V was shortened by 7 bases and J by 0 bases, with 13 bases between the two germline ends. Germline CDR1 reads LNHDA; CDR2 reads SQIVND (reference sequence). This CDR3 region has 15 residues. The CDR3 loop reads CASTTQGDSGNTIYF. The CDR3 region has the DNA TGTGCCAGTACCACACAGGGTGACTCTGGAAACACCATATATTTT.

The chain joins TRBV5-6 to TRBJ2-7; a possible D gene is TRBD2 (6 bases). Trimming took off 3 bases at V and 3 bases at J, with 19 bases between the two ends. This CDR3 is built from 16 residues. Germline V gene sequence: CDR1 SGHDT, CDR2 YYEEEE. The CDR3 is CASSWGGRTPLYEQYF. In DNA, the CDR3 is TGTGCCAGCAGCTGGGGTGGGAGGACCCCACTCTACGAGCAGTACTTC.

The chain joins TRBV20-1 to TRBJ1-1; D not resolved. The germline CDR1 and CDR2 sequences are DFQATT and SNEGSKA (reference sequence). The CDR3 has 11 residues. Trimming took 6 bases from V and 1 from J, leaving 6 bases between them. The CDR3 nucleotides read TGCAGTGCCCCCGGGAACACTGAAGCTTTCTTT. This sequence encodes CSAPGNTEAFF.

This chain uses TRBV10-3 with TRBJ2-2; 7 bases are shared with TRBD1. V was clipped by 4 bases and J by 6 bases; unmatched bases: 5. This CDR3 comprises 14 residues. Germline V gene lookup returns CDR1 ENHRY and CDR2 SYGVKD. The CDR3 loop reads CAISVQGSAGELFF. CDR3 DNA: TGTGCCATCAGTGTACAGGGGAGCGCCGGGGAGCTGTTTTTT.

The V call is TRBV27, the J call TRBJ1-3; maybe TRBD1 (6 bases). The CDR3 runs to 16 residues. Trimming took 5 bases from V and 0 from J, leaving 14 bases between them. CDR1 MNHEY and CDR2 SMNVEV come from the germline V gene (reference sequence). As DNA, the CDR3 is TGTGCCAGCAGTCAGGACAGAGGGATCTCTGGAAACACCATATATTTT. Its protein is CASSQDRGISGNTIYF.